This T cell receptor (beta chain) was identified during a study of OX40 agonist ivuxolimab in advanced cancers. Study-wide background: Every 2 weeks, patients received ivuxolimab intravenously, dosed at 0.01 to 10 mg/kg.

The V and J ends lost 5 bases and 9 bases respectively, with 11 bases between them. Per germline, CDR1 SEHNR and CDR2 FQNEAQ (reference sequence). The CDR3 runs 12 residues. Profiling relied on immunoSEQ multiplex PCR, and the TCRdb table lists in-frame clones only, not all of them. The sample has over 40,000 clones, approximately 88% seen once. At baseline, cycle 4 day 1, and cycle 7 day 1, blood was sampled. The sequencing used CD4+ or CD8+ T cells sorted from blood, collected in a trial of the OX40 agonist ivuxolimab. The chain has TRBV7-9 and TRBJ2-1; a weak D match, TRBD2 (6 bases). This receptor was obtained from an adult with an advanced solid tumor such as melanoma, head and neck, liver or kidney cancer. The CDR3 reads CASSQTSAEQFF. CDR3 nucleotides: TGTGCCAGCAGCCAGACTAGTGCTGAGCAGTTCTTC.